This TCR beta chain was recovered during a study of T cells of healthy individuals. This clonotype came up many times. Germline lookup yields CDR1 SGHAT and CDR2 FQDESV (reference sequence). Trimming took 5 bases from V and 2 from J; bases not matched to a gene: 8. CDR3 length: 16 residues. TCRdb redid the calling of the 5' RACE reads with MiXCR, one entry per CDR3 protein. The sample has 60,000 to 80,000 distinct CDR3 sequences, about 17% seen once. This sequence joins TRBV11-1 and TRBJ2-3; 9 nucleotides match TRBD1. The origin of this receptor is a human donor in good health. CDR3 in amino acids: CASSAHRDRDTDTQYF. The CDR3, as DNA: TGTGCCAGCAGCGCACACCGGGACAGGGACACAGATACGCAGTATTTT. Full variable domain (missing parts from reference TRBV11-1 and TRBJ2-3): EAEVAQSPRYKITEKSQAVAFWCDPISGHATLYWYRQILGQGPELLVQFQDESVVDDSQLPKDRFSAERLKGVDSTLKIQPAELGDSAMYLCASSAHRDRDTDTQYFGPGTRLTVL.